Presented here are 15 T cell receptor beta chains from one specimen sequenced in a study of T cell responses to AZD1222 COVID-19 vaccine. The assay was immunoSEQ multiplex PCR, and TCRdb's table has in-frame clones only and misses some. The table records fewer than 100,000 clones, roughly nine tenths of them present only once. The sequencing used peripheral blood, collected 28 days after the second AZD1222 dose. Receptors originate from an adult who received the AZD1222 COVID-19 vaccine.

V gene TRBV19 combines with J gene TRBJ1-5, with D maybe TRBD1 (5 bases). The germline V gene has CDR1 LNHDA and CDR2 SQIVND (reference sequence). CDR3 length: 14 residues. The V end was cut by 6 bases, the J end by 4 bases, with 13 bases between. The CDR3 DNA is TGTGCCAGTAGGAGAGGGACGGAGAATCAGCCCCAGCATTTT. Translated, it gives CASRRGTENQPQHF.

With respect to this clone: In the same sample, other DNA sequences code for this CDR3. The chain is built from TRBV28 and TRBJ1-5; D is possibly TRBD1 (6 bases). CDR1 and CDR2 (germline): MDHEN, SYDVKM. The CDR3 has 17 residues. Trimming left V 10 bases short and J 0 bases short, with 22 bases between. The DNA for the CDR3 is TGTGCCAACCTTGGACAAGGACAGAATAATAGCAATCAGCCCCAGCATTTT. Translating it yields CANLGQGQNNSNQPQHF.

The genes are TRBV5-1 and TRBJ1-1, with 7 bases aligning to TRBD1. V lost 4 bases to trimming and J lost 6 bases; unmatched junction nucleotides: 12. CDR3 length equals 15 residues. From germline, CDR1 is SGHRS and CDR2 YFSETQ. Written as DNA, the CDR3 is TGCGCCAGCAGCCTGTACTTACAGGGGAGCCCTGAAGCTTTCTTT. It translates to CASSLYLQGSPEAFF.

V usage is TRBV19 and J usage is TRBJ1-2; D gene unclear. Germline-derived CDR1 and CDR2 are LNHDA and SQIVND (reference sequence). The germline V and J ends were trimmed by 0 bases and 7 bases, with 18 bases remaining between them. This CDR3 comprises 16 residues. The CDR3 protein is CASSIDRSSALGGYTF. CDR3 DNA: TGTGCCAGTAGTATAGATCGGAGCAGCGCTTTAGGTGGCTACACCTTC. The full variable domain, in which reference TRBV19 and TRBJ1-2 provide the parts outside the CDR3, is DGGITQSPKYLFRKEGQNVTLSCEQNLNHDAMYWYRQDPGQGLRLIYYSQIVNDFQKGDIAEGYSVSREKKESFPLTVTSAQKNPTAFYLCASSIDRSSALGGYTFGSGTRLTVV.

The gene calls are TRBV28 and TRBJ2-7, with D unclear. Germline-derived CDR1 and CDR2 are MDHEN and SYDVKM. The CDR3 has 10 amino acids. The ends were cut back, 4 bases at V and 10 bases at J, with 8 bases in the middle. CDR3 nucleotide sequence: TGTGCCAGCAGTTCGGGTCGCCAGTACTTC. It is translated as CASSSGRQYF. The full variable domain, rest sourced from reference TRBV28 and TRBJ2-7, is DVKVTQSSRYLVKRTGEKVFLECVQDMDHENMFWYRQDPGLGLRLIYFSYDVKMKEKGDIPEGYSVSREKKERFSLILESASTNQTSMYLCASSSGRQYFGPGTRLTVT.

This chain links TRBV19 with TRBJ2-2; the match to TRBD1 covers 8 bases. The V and J ends lost 6 bases and 0 bases, in that order; junction bases with no gene match: 6. Germline CDR1 is LNHDA and CDR2 is SQIVND (reference sequence). The CDR3 is made up of 16 amino acids. CDR3 nucleotides: TGTGCCAGTAGCAGGGGGCGAGCCTCGAACACCGGGGAGCTGTTTTTT. As protein: CASSRGRASNTGELFF.

The rearrangement links TRBV4-3 to TRBJ2-3; 8 nucleotides line up with TRBD2. With V trimmed by 3 bases and J by 0 bases, 2 bases remained unmatched. CDR1 is LGHNA, CDR2 YSLEER, per germline. The CDR3 has 15 amino acids. CDR3 DNA sequence: TGCGCCAGCAGCCATGGCGGGGGGAGCACAGATACGCAGTATTTT. Encoded protein: CASSHGGGSTDTQYF.

J is TRBJ2-7 and V is TRBV27; 8 bases align to TRBD1. Germline V gene lookup returns CDR1 MNHEY and CDR2 SMNVEV (reference sequence). V trimming: 6 bases; J trimming: 3 bases; junction bases outside the gene matches: 10. The CDR3 sequence is 15 residues long. The CDR3 sequence is CASSRISGQGYEQYF. CDR3 coding DNA: TGTGCCAGCAGCCGCATCAGCGGACAGGGCTACGAGCAGTACTTC.

This clone appeared a few times. The chain couples TRBV20-1 to TRBJ1-5; D remains unclear. The CDR3 extends over 14 amino acids. V dropped 3 bases and J dropped 4 bases, with 13 bases sitting between them. Germline loops: CDR1 DFQATT, CDR2 SNEGSKA (reference sequence). CDR3 bases: TGCAGTGCTAGTTATGGGCTGCGAAATCAGCCCCAGCATTTT. This encodes CSASYGLRNQPQHF.

This clone has more than one count but fewer than ten. The chain couples TRBV2 to TRBJ1-2; TRBD1 might be the D (6 bases). Germline CDR1 is SNHLY and CDR2 is FYNNEI. CDR3 length equals 15 residues. Trimming pared 0 bases from V and 4 bases from J, leaving 12 bases between. CDR3 loop: CASSEARTGPYGYTF. CDR3 bases: TGTGCCAGCAGTGAAGCTCGCACAGGGCCCTATGGCTACACCTTC.

This clone was seen only once. The chain is built from TRBV28 and TRBJ1-2; the D gene is possibly TRBD1 (5 bases). This CDR3 comprises 11 residues. The germline CDR1 and CDR2 sequences are MDHEN and SYDVKM. Trimming stripped 3 bases from V and 7 bases from J, with 6 bases between. CDR3 sequence: CASSFQGGYTF. In DNA form, the CDR3 reads TGTGCCAGCAGTTTCCAGGGTGGCTACACCTTC.

This chain links TRBV29-1 with TRBJ2-7; 10 bases line up with TRBD1. The CDR3 runs 13 residues. Germline V gives CDR1 SQVTM, CDR2 ANQGSEA. V lost 3 bases, J lost 5 bases, and 4 bases stayed unmatched. CDR3 loop: CSVEGQGSDEQYF. In DNA form, the CDR3 reads TGCAGCGTTGAGGGACAGGGGTCCGACGAGCAGTACTTC.

V and J are TRBV7-9 and TRBJ1-2; no clear D gene. V shed 5 bases and J shed 4 bases, with 23 bases lying between them. Per the germline V gene, CDR1 is SEHNR and CDR2 is FQNEAQ (reference sequence). This CDR3 has 17 amino acids. CDR3 nucleotides: TGTGCCAGCAGCCCACACCGGATAAGTCGTGACCCCTATGGCTACACCTTC. Its protein product is CASSPHRISRDPYGYTF.

This chain links TRBV15 with TRBJ1-5, with TRBD1 matching over 7 bases. The CDR3 totals 15 residues. Trimming took 6 bases from V and 5 from J; bases not matched to a gene: 10. Germline V CDR1 and CDR2: LNHNV, YYDKDF (reference sequence). The CDR3: CATRGGDRGYQPQHF. CDR3 DNA: TGTGCCACCAGAGGGGGGGACAGAGGTTATCAGCCCCAGCATTTT.

This chain connects TRBV3-1 (or the pseudogene TRBV3-2) to TRBJ2-7; 7 positions agree with TRBD2. V was pared by 7 bases and J by 3 bases, with 9 bases of the junction left unmatched. CDR1 is LGHDT, CDR2 YNNKEL, per germline (reference sequence). The CDR3 contains 14 residues. The CDR3 here is CASTRRLADYEQYF. CDR3 bases: TGTGCCAGCACCCGGAGGCTAGCGGACTACGAGCAGTACTTC.